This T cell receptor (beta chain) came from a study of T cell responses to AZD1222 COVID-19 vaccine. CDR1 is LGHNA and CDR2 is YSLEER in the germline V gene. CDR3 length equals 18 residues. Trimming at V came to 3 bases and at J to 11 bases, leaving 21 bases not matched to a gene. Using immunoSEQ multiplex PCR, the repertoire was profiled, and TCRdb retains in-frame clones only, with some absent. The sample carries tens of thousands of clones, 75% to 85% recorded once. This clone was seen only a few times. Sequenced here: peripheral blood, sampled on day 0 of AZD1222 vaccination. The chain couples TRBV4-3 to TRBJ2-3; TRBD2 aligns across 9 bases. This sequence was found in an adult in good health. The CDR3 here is CASSHNPQTSGSPGEQYF. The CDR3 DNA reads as TGCGCCAGCAGCCACAACCCACAGACTAGCGGCTCCCCTGGTGAGCAGTATTTT.